This T cell receptor (beta chain) is drawn from a study of tissue T cells after allogeneic stem cell transplantation. Libraries were prepared by immunoSEQ multiplex PCR; TCRdb keeps only in-frame clonotypes and omits some of them. This table holds 48,000 or so clones, 65% to 80% found once. With respect to this clone: Germline and genes here are mouse. The CDR3 goes on 1 residue after the read ends, and that part is filled in from the germline J gene.

Germline lookup yields CDR1 SGHDT and CDR2 FRDEAV. V lost 5 bases to trimming and J lost 0 bases; unmatched junction nucleotides: 6. The CDR3 has 15 residues. This clonotype was obtained from a pool of C57BL/6 mice in good health. Sequences were obtained from sorted cells pooled from one or two spleens. This rearrangement joins TRBV14 to TRBJ1-2, with 8 bases lining up with TRBD1. CDR3 residues: CASRPGTGANSDYTF. The DNA read from the CDR3 is TGTGCCAGCAGACCCGGGACAGGAGCAAACTCCGACTACACC.